The sequence of this T cell receptor (beta chain) was determined in a study of OX40 agonist ivuxolimab in advanced cancers. Study summary: Ivuxolimab was administered intravenously to patients at 0.01 to 10 mg/kg every 2 weeks. Notes on the study in general: At 0.1 to 3.0 mg/kg and by week 6, clonal expansion occurred in CD4+ and CD8+ blood T cells.

Trimming cost V 4 bases and J 3 bases; bases outside gene matches: 1. The CDR3 is 15 residues long. Germline CDR1 reads KGHSH; CDR2 reads LQKENI. Note on this clone: Its antigen is unknown.

The assay was immunoSEQ multiplex PCR, and TCRdb's table has in-frame clones only and misses some. The data hold 30,000 to 45,000 clones, with roughly 80% observed a single time. Material: CD4+ or CD8+ T cells sorted from blood, obtained in a trial of the OX40 agonist ivuxolimab. This sequence joins TRBV18 and TRBJ2-2; the match to TRBD2 covers 11 bases. The sequence was collected from an adult with an advanced solid tumor such as melanoma, head and neck, liver or kidney cancer. The CDR3 here is CASSLGLADTGELFF. Here the CDR3 DNA reads TGTGCCAGCTCACTGGGACTAGCGGACACCGGGGAGCTGTTTTTT. Looking up the rest from reference TRBV18 and TRBJ2-2 gives the full variable domain: NAGVMQNPRHLVRRRGQEARLRCSPMKGHSHVYWYRQLPEEGLKFMVYLQKENIIDESGMPKERFSAEFPKEGPSILRIQQVVRGDSAAYFCASSLGLADTGELFFGEGSRLTVL.